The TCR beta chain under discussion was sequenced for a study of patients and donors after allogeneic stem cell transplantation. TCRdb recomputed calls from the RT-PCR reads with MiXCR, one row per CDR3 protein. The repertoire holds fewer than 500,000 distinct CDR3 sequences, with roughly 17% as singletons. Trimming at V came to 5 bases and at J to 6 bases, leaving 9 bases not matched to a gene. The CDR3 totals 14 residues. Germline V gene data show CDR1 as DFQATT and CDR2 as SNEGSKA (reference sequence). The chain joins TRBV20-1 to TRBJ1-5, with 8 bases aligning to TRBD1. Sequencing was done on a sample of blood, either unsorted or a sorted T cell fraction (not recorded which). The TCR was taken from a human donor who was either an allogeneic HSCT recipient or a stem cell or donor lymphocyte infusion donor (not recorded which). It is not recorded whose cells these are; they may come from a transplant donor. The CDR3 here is CSALLDRGIQPQHF. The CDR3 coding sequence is TGCAGTGCTCTCCTCGACAGGGGAATTCAGCCCCAGCATTTT.